What follows describes a single TCR beta chain. V was cut by 4 bases and J by 5 bases, with 11 bases left in between. This CDR3 region has 14 residues. CDR1 LNHDA and CDR2 SQIVND come from the germline V gene (reference sequence). The sample belongs to a study of cytomegalovirus exposure and HLA in healthy donors. The PCR used 60 Vbeta and 13 Jbeta primers. The data were produced by immunoSEQ multiplex PCR, yet TCRdb's version contains in-frame clones alone and is incomplete. The sample holds 75,000 to 80,000 clones; about 78% are singletons and the top ten take around 9.3%. Sample: PBMCs. The receptor was derived from a middle-aged woman in good health and CMV-seropositive. This chain uses TRBV19 with TRBJ1-4, with a possible D match to TRBD1 (5 bases). As DNA, the CDR3 is TGTGCCAGTAGTACGACAGACTCCAATGAAAAACTGTTTTTT. As protein: CASSTTDSNEKLFF.